This TCR beta chain appears in the sequencing data of a study of shared clonotypes between healthy human individuals (dated by TCRdb to about 2020). Broadly, across the study: The cohort comprised two women and a few men aged 18 to 49 years. For each donor, CD4 naive and CD4 memory were each run on three plates, CD8 naive on two plates, and CD8 memory on one plate. The study deeply sequenced blood TCR repertoires of about 5 healthy adults to estimate repertoire size and the extent of clonotype sharing between individuals. Different laboratories and diverse techniques were used to prepare libraries and sequence TCR repertoires, to increase sequencing depth and limit assay-specific biases. Each donor's leukapheresis produced roughly between roughly 0.85 and 9 billion PBMCs. What the authors observed across the whole study: Pairwise subsampling led to the expectation that sequencing depth would affect the degree of clonotype sharing among donors. Larger estimated clonotype richness was generally found for naive subsets than for memory subsets. Sampling was restricted to blood, and TCR repertoires in tissues likely differ from the TCR repertoires found in blood. Compared with non-shared clonotypes, clonotypes shared by all four sorted-subset donors had higher generation probabilities. Across several donors, around 5% of naive CD4, more than 3% of naive CD8, approximately 2.5% of memory CD4, and about 0.44% of memory CD8 clonotypes were shared. Because the study included only a small number of donors, the genetic and exposure-history diversity represented was limited. Rarefaction of sorted-subset datasets indicated incomplete sequencing despite the large sequencing depth.

Turning to this clone: There is no known antigen for this receptor. No base-level quality is on record; no much larger clone is a single base apart.

The donors were healthy, HIV-negative adults who had no recently reported acute infections or vaccinations. Only Caucasian adults living in Nashville, Tennessee, USA were represented among the donors. Magnetic negative selection was used to enrich CD4+ T cells, after which naive cells were positively selected on CD45RA and the negative fraction became the memory subset. Blood was collected by leukapheresis, and PBMCs were isolated by Ficoll-Histopaque density gradient centrifugation and then cryopreserved in liquid nitrogen vapor phase. Analytical flow cytometry was used to check the purity and quantity of every magnetically sorted T cell population. Each sorted fraction had its genomic DNA isolated and then quantified by UV absorbance on a Nanodrop 2000c. TCR CDR3 regions were amplified from genomic DNA by multiplex PCR using the deep immunoSEQ assay. For each cell subset, the extracted genomic DNA was distributed evenly across all wells of several immunoSEQ 96-well plates, and each plate served as one replicate. For sorted subsets, approximately 190 ng genomic DNA, equal to approximately 30,000 T cell genomes, was loaded into each replicate PCR. The purified libraries were quantified using a Qubit 3.0 fluorometer, sized with a Bioanalyzer 2100, and then quantified again using the KAPA Library Quantification kit. Each immunoSEQ 96-well plate was sequenced on its own single-read 150-cycle Illumina NextSeq 550 flow cell. The study's processing was this. Because only junctional sequences without quality scores were contained in the immunoSEQ output, filtering matching that applied to full-length reads could not be performed. Sequences were annotated with PyIR, a Python wrapper for IgBLAST v1.9, and V/J genes and CDR3 were assigned using IMGT germline references. Reads were removed for weak V/J assignments (E-value above 1e-6), missing CDR3, stop codons, out-of-frame junctions, or ambiguous translated residues. V3J clonotypes were defined as sequences sharing the same inferred V gene, J gene, and CDR3 amino acid sequence. Percentage overlap between repertoires was computed as shared unique clonotypes divided by the size of the smaller repertoire. Richness of each repertoire was evaluated using RTK rarefaction, the Chao1 estimator, and Recon v2.1 estimates of unobserved clonotypes. For all TCRbeta clonotypes obtained by the gDNA method from a few donors, generation probabilities were computed with OLGA. In TCRdb, the immuneACCESS table is reduced to in-frame sequences with V and J assigned. These tables do not hold every clone; where another copy was compared, an unresolved V gene accounts for under half, and the others remain unexplained. For V, J and clone size, that table is used; D and trimming come from the DNA. This sample has some 2,000,000 clones in its table, and 95% of those were observed once. The top ten clones comprise under 0.15% of the sample.

This TCR was recovered from a man aged 18 to 35 in good health. What was sequenced was naive CD4+ T cells sorted from blood. Sample cell subset or site, as interpreted from the label and publication: CD45RA+ positively selected.

The nucleotides are TGCAGCGCCGCTCCGGGAGATACGCAGTATTTT. This sequence encodes CSAAPGDTQYF. The rearrangement joined TRBV29-1 to TRBJ2-3; confidence is insufficient to name the D gene. Spanning cysteine to phenylalanine, the CDR3 consists of 11 amino acids. The CDR3 DNA has 33 bases and is translated from base 1. Sequences SQVTM (CDR1) and ANQGSEA (CDR2) are obtained from the germline V gene. V is cut by 7 bases and J by 5 bases, and the space between the germline ends is 10 bases.